This T cell receptor (beta chain) was observed in a study of blood T cell repertoires in COVID-19. Background on the study: The origin of the acute and convalescent COVID-19 samples was the United States, Italy and Spain.

The ends were cut back, 5 bases at V and 2 bases at J, with 15 bases in the middle. The germline gives CDR1 SNHLY, CDR2 FYNNEI. The length of the CDR3 is 15 residues. This table comes from immunoSEQ multiplex PCR, and its TCRdb copy is limited to in-frame clones, with some not included. Seen here are 150,000 or so clones, roughly four fifths observed once, and the top ten hold roughly 15%. Sequencing was done on a sample of peripheral blood. The sequence was collected from a human donor with acute or convalescent COVID-19. The donor label of this sample is uncertain. The rearrangement links TRBV2 to TRBJ1-2; a weak D match, TRBD1 (5 bases). The CDR3 sequence is CASSTSRAGNYGYTF. The CDR3 nucleotides are TGTGCCAGCAGTACTAGCAGGGCGGGAAACTATGGCTACACCTTC.